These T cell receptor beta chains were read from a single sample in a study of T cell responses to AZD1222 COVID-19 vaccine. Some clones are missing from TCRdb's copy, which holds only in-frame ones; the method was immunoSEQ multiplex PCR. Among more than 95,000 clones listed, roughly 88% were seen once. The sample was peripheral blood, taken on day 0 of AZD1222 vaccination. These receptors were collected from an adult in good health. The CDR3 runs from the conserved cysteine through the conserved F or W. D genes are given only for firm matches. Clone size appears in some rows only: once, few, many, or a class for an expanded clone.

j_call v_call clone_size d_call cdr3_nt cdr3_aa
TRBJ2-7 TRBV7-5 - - TGTGTCAGAAGCTTAGCAAGGGAGCAGTACTTC CVRSLAREQYF
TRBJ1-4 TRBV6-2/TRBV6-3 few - TGTGCCAGCAGCAAGGATCTGGAAAAACTGTTTTTT CASSKDLEKLFF
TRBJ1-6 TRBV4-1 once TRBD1 TGCGCCAGCAGCCAAACCCCGGACAGGTTGTCCTATAATTCACCCCTCCACTTT CASSQTPDRLSYNSPLHF
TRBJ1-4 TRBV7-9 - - TGTGCCAGCAGCTTAGGGACAACGAATGAAAAACTGTTTTTT CASSLGTTNEKLFF
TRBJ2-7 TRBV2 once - TGTGCCAGCAGACCCGACAGCTACGAGCAGTACTTC CASRPDSYEQYF
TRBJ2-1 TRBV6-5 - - TGTGCCAGCAGTCCGACTAGTTTGGGATACAATGAGCAGTTCTTC CASSPTSLGYNEQFF
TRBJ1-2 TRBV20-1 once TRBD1 TGCAGTGCTCGGACAGGGGCCGGCTACACCTTC CSARTGAGYTF
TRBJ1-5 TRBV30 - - TGTGCCTGGAGTGGCGAACGTCAGCCCCAGCATTTT CAWSGERQPQHF
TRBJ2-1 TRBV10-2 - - TGCGCCAGCAGTAAGGGGGGTGGCGATGAGCAGTTCTTC CASSKGGGDEQFF
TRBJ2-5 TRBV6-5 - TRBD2 TGTGCCAGCAGTTCGACTAGCGGGAGGGCTGAGACCCAGTACTTC CASSSTSGRAETQYF
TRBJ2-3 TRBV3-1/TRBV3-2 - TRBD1 TGTGCCAGCAGCCAACTCTGGGGGACAGGACTCACAGATACGCAGTATTTT CASSQLWGTGLTDTQYF
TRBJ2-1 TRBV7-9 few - TGTGCCAGCAGCTCCCCGACGAGCCCCTACAATGAGCAGTTCTTC CASSSPTSPYNEQFF
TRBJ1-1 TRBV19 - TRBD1 TGTGCCAGTAGGGACAGGGGGTTGAACACTGAAGCTTTCTTT CASRDRGLNTEAFF
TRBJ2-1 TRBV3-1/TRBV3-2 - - TGTGCCAGCAGCCCACAGGGAAACTACAATGAGCAGTTCTTC CASSPQGNYNEQFF
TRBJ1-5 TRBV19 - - TGTGCCAGTAGTTATATGGGGGGTGGGAATCAGCCCCAGCATTTT CASSYMGGGNQPQHF
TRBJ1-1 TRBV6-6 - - TGTGCCAGCAGTTCTTCATCCTGGGGGGAGACTGAAGCTTTCTTT CASSSSSWGETEAFF
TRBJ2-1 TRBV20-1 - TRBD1 TGCAGTGCTAGTAGTTTGGTCGGACAGGGAAACAATGAGCAGTTCTTC CSASSLVGQGNNEQFF
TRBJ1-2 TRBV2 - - TGTGCCAGCAACCTCGCCGTGGACTTC CASNLAVDF
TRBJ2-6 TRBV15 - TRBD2 TGTGCCGCTAGCGGGGGTGATGGGGCCAACGTCCTGACTTTC CAASGGDGANVLTF
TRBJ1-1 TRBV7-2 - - TGTGCCAGCAGCTTAGCGGGTAGTTACACTGAAGCTTTCTTT CASSLAGSYTEAFF
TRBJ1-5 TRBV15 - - TGTGCCACCAGCATATACAGGGCGTTTAGTCAGCCCCAGCATTTT CATSIYRAFSQPQHF
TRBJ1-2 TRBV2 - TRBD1 TGTGCCAGCACCGAAGGGGTAGGGGGCAACTATGGCTACACCTTC CASTEGVGGNYGYTF
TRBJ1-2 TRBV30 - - TGTGCCTGGAGTGGGGTAGGGACTGGCTACACCTTC CAWSGVGTGYTF
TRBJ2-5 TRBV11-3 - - TGTGCCAGCAGCCGGGGAGAGACCCAGTACTTC CASSRGETQYF
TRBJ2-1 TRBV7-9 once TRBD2 TGTGCCAGCAACACAGCGGGAGGTTACAATGAGCAGTTCTTC CASNTAGGYNEQFF
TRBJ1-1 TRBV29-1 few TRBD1 TGCAGCGCTTCAGGGGGCGAGGGCACTGAAGCTTTCTTT CSASGGEGTEAFF
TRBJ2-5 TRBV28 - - TGTGCCAGCAGTTTACGTGAGACCCAGTACTTC CASSLRETQYF
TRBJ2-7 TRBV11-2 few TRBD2 TGTGCCAGCAGCTCGGGACTAGCGGGGCTCTACGAGCAGTACTTC CASSSGLAGLYEQYF
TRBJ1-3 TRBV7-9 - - TGTGCCAGCAGCCCCGGGGGGGCTGGAAACACCATATATTTT CASSPGGAGNTIYF
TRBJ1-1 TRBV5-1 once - TGCGCCAGCAGCTTGGTGGTAGGTCGAGACACTGAAGCTTTCTTT CASSLVVGRDTEAFF
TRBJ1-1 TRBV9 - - TGTGCCAGCAGCGTCCCGGCGACCGGGACAACCGGGTACACTGAAGCTTTCTTT CASSVPATGTTGYTEAFF
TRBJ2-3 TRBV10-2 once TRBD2 TGCGCCAGCAGTGAGTCGGGACTAGCGGTTGCTAGCACAGATACGCAGTATTTT CASSESGLAVASTDTQYF
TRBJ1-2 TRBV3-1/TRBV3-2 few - TGTGCCAGCAGCCAAGCCCCGGGAGCCAACTATGGCTACACCTTC CASSQAPGANYGYTF
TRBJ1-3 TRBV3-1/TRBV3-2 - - TGTGCCAGCAGCCAAGGAGGAAACACCATATATTTT CASSQGGNTIYF
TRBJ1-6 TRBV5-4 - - TGTGCCAGCAGCTTGGGACAGGCTTATAATTCACCCCTCCACTTT CASSLGQAYNSPLHF
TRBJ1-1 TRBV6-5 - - TGTGCCACCGGGACGGCGACTGAAGCTTTCTTT CATGTATEAFF
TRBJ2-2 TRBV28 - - TGTGCCAGCAGATCGGGTGTCACCGGGGAGCTGTTTTTT CASRSGVTGELFF
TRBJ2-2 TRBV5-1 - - TGCGCCAGCGGCTTGTCAGAGGACGGGGAGCTGTTTTTT CASGLSEDGELFF
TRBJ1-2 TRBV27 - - TGTGCCAGCAGTTTTGGGGCTGGCTATGGCTACACCTTC CASSFGAGYGYTF
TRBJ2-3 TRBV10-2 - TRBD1 TGCGCCAGCAGTGACTTCACAGGGGGCTTGGGCACAGATACGCAGTATTTT CASSDFTGGLGTDTQYF
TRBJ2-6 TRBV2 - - TGTGCCAGCAGTGCCCGGACAAGTCCTGGGGCCAACGTCCTGACTTTC CASSARTSPGANVLTF
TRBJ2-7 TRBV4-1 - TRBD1 TGCGCCAGCAGCCAAGGCGGGACAGGGGGCTCCTACGAGCAGTACTTC CASSQGGTGGSYEQYF
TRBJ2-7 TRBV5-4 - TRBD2 TGTGCCAGCAGCTCGGGTACCAGCGGGAGAGGGGAGTACTTC CASSSGTSGRGEYF
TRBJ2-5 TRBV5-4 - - TGTGCCAGCAGCTCGGCGGCAAGTGGGACGTTGGGGACCCAGTACTTC CASSSAASGTLGTQYF
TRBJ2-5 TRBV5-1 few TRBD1 TGCGCCAGCTCGGGACAGGGCATCCAAGAGACCCAGTACTTC CASSGQGIQETQYF
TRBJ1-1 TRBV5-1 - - TGCGCCAGCAGCTTGGCACAGTCCATGAACACTGAAGCTTTCTTT CASSLAQSMNTEAFF
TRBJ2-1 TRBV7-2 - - TGTGCCAGCAGCTCGCGACACCCCGGGGAGCAGTTCTTC CASSSRHPGEQFF
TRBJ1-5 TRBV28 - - TGTGCCGCAGCTGGAAATCAGCCCCAGCATTTT CAAAGNQPQHF
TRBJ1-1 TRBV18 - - TGTGCCAGCTCACCGGGGGGGGCTTCAGCTGAAGCTTTCTTT CASSPGGASAEAFF
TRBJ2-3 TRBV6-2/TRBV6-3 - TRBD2 TGTGCCAGCAGTTACCCTAGCGGGAGATATAGCACAGATACGCAGTATTTT CASSYPSGRYSTDTQYF
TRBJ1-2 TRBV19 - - TGTGCCAGTAGTAATCGCGGCCATTCGGGCTACACCTTC CASSNRGHSGYTF
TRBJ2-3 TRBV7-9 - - TGTGCCAGCCTTCCCCGGGGGGCACCAGATACGCAGTATTTT CASLPRGAPDTQYF
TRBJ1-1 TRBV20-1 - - TGCAGTGCTAGTTGGGAGTCTGGTAGGAACACTGAAGCTTTCTTT CSASWESGRNTEAFF